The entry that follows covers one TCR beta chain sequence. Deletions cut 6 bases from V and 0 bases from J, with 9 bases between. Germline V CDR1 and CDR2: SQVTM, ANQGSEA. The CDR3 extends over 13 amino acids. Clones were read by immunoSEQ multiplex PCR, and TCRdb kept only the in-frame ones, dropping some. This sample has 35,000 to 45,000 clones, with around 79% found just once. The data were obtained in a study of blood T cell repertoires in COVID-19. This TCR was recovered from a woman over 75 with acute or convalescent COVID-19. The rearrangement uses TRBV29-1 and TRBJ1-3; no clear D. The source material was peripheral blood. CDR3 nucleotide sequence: TGCAGCGTGAACAGCAACTCTGGAAACACCATATATTTT. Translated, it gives CSVNSNSGNTIYF.